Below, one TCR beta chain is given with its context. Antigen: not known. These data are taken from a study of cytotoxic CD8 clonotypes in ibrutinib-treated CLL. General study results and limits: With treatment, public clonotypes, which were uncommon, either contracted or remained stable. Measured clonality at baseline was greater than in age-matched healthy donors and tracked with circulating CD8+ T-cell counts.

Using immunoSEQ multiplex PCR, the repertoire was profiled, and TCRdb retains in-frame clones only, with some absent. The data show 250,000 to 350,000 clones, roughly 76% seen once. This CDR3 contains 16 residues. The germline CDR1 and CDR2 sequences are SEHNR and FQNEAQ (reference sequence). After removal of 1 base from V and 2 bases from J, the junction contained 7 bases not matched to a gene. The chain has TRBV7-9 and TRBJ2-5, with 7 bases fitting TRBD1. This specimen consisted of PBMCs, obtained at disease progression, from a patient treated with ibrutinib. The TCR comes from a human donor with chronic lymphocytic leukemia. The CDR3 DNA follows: TGTGCCAGCAGCTTAGGCTGGGGACAGACACAAGAGACCCAGTACTTC. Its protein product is CASSLGWGQTQETQYF.